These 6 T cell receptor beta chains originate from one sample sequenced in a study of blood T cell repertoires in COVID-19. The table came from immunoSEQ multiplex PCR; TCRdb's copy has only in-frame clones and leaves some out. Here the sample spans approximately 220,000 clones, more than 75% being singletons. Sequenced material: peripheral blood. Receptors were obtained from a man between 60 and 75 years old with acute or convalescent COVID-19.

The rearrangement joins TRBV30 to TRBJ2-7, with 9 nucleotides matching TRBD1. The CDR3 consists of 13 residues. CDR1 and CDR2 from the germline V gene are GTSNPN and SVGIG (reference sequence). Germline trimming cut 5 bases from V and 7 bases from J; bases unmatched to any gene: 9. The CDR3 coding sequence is TGTGCCTGGGGGCGGGACAGGGTACTAGAGCAGTACTTC. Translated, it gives CAWGRDRVLEQYF.

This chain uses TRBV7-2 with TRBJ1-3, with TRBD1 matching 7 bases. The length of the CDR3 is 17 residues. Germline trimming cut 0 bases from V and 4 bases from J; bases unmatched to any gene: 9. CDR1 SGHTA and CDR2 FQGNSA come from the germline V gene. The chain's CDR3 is CASSLAWGRGTGNTIYF. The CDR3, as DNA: TGTGCCAGCAGCTTAGCGTGGGGCAGGGGGACAGGAAACACCATATATTTT.

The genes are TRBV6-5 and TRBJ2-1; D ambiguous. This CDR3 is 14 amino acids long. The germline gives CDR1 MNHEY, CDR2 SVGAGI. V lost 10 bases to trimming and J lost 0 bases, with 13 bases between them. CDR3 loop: CATSLVGSYNEQFF. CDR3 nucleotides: TGTGCCACCTCCCTCGTCGGCTCCTACAATGAGCAGTTCTTC.

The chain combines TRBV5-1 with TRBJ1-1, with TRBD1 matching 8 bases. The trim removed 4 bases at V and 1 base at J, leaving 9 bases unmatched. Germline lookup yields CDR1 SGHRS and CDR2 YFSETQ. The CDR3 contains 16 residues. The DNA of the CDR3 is TGCGCCAGCAGCATTACCTCGGACAGGGAGAACACTGAAGCTTTCTTT. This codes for CASSITSDRENTEAFF.

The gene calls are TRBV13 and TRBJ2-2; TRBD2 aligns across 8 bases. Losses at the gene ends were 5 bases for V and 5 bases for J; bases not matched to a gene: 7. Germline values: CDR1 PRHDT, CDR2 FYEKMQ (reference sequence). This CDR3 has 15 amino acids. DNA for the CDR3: TGTGCCAGCAGCCCCTGGGCGGGGGGTACCGGGGAGCTGTTTTTT. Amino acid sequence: CASSPWAGGTGELFF.

The DNA for the CDR3 is TGCGCCAGCAGCTTGGGGGCAGGGGAGCAGTACTTC. Protein: CASSLGAGEQYF. The V and J genes are TRBV5-1 and TRBJ2-7, with D maybe TRBD1 (5 bases). CDR1 is SGHRS, CDR2 YFSETQ, per germline. This CDR3 has 12 residues. The V end was cut by 0 bases, the J end by 7 bases, with 8 bases between. Using reference TRBV5-1 and TRBJ2-7 for the parts outside the CDR3, the full variable domain is KAGVTQTPRYLIKTRGQQVTLSCSPISGHRSVSWYQQTPGQGLQFLFEYFSETQRNKGNFPGRFSGRQFSNSRSEMNVSTLELGDSALYLCASSLGAGEQYFGPGTRLTVT.